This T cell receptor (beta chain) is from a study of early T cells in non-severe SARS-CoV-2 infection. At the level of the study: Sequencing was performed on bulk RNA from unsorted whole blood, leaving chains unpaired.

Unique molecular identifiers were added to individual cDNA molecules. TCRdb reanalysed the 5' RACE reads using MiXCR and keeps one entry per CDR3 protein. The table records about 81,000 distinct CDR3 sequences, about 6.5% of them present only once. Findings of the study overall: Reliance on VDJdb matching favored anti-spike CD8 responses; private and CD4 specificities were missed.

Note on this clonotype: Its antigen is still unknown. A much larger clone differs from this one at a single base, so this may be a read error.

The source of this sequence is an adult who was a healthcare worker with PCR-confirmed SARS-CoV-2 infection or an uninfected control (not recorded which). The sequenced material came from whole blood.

For the CDR3, the DNA is TGTGCCACCAGCAGATTGCCTTCTTATGGCTACACCTTC. Translation gives CATSRLPSYGYTF. V is TRBV6-5 and J is TRBJ1-2; the D is unclear. The V gene's germline CDR1 is MNHEY and CDR2 SVGAGI. V lost 10 bases to trimming and J lost 5 bases, with 17 bases between them. This CDR3 has 13 residues.